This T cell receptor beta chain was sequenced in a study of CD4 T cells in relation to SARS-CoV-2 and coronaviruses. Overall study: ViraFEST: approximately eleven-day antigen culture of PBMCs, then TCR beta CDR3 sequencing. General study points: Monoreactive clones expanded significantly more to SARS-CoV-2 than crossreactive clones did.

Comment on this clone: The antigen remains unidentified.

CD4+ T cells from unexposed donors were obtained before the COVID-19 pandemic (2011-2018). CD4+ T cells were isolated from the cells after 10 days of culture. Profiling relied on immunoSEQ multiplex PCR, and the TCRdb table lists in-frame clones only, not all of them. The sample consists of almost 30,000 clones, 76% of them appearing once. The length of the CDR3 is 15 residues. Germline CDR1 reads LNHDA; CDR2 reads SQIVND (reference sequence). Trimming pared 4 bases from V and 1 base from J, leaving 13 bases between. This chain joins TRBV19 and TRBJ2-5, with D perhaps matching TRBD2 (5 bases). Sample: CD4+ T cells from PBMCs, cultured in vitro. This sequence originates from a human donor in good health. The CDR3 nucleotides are TGTGCCAGTAGTAAGAGCGGCAGTCTCCAAGAGACCCAGTACTTC. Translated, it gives CASSKSGSLQETQYF.